This entry lists 28 T cell receptor beta chains sequenced from one sample in a study of cytomegalovirus exposure and HLA in healthy donors (dated by TCRdb to the late 2010s). Library preparation used the immunoSEQ multiplex PCR assay. A mixture of 60 forward primers for TCR Vbeta segments and 13 reverse primers for TCR Jbeta segments was used in the multiplex PCR. As stored in TCRdb, this immuneACCESS dataset retains in-frame rearrangements with V and J assigned. A fraction of the clones does not appear; measured against another copy, unresolved V genes explain less than half of the discrepancy, and the remainder lacks a known reason. The sample's own table lists 130,000 to 150,000 clones. 1.5% to 2% of the sample comes from the top ten. What was sequenced was PBMCs. The receptors derive from a woman aged 50 to 65 in good health and CMV-seronegative.

V usage is TRBV7-6 and J usage is TRBJ2-4, with 7 bases identical to TRBD2. The germline V gene has CDR1 SGHVS and CDR2 FNYEAQ. V was clipped by 5 bases and J by 6 bases; unmatched bases: 7. This CDR3 region has 14 residues. The CDR3 reads CASSPGLGANIQYF. The CDR3 DNA reads as TGTGCCAGCAGCCCAGGACTAGGAGCAAACATTCAGTACTTC. The full variable domain, with the rest looked up from reference TRBV7-6 and TRBJ2-4, is GAGVSQSPRYKVTKRGQDVALRCDPISGHVSLYWYRQALGQGPEFLTYFNYEAQQDKSGLPNDRFSAERPEGSISTLTIQRTEQRDSAMYRCASSPGLGANIQYFGAGTRLSVL.

The gene calls are TRBV28 and TRBJ2-3; 10 nucleotides line up with TRBD2. From germline, CDR1 is MDHEN and CDR2 SYDVKM. V trimming: 8 bases; J trimming: 1 base; junction bases outside the gene matches: 6. CDR3 length equals 15 residues. The CDR3 nucleotides are TGTGCCAGCTCTAGCGGGGGCTGGGGCACAGATACGCAGTATTTT. This gives the protein CASSSGGWGTDTQYF. The full variable domain, rest sourced from reference TRBV28 and TRBJ2-3, is DVKVTQSSRYLVKRTGEKVFLECVQDMDHENMFWYRQDPGLGLRLIYFSYDVKMKEKGDIPEGYSVSREKKERFSLILESASTNQTSMYLCASSSGGWGTDTQYFGPGTRLTVL.

The genes are TRBV5-1 and TRBJ2-1; 15 nucleotides agree with TRBD2. The J segment lost 8 bases and the V segment lost 4 bases, leaving 4 bases of the junction unmatched. Germline V gene data show CDR1 as SGHRS and CDR2 as YFSETQ. This CDR3 comprises 15 residues. CDR3 protein: CASSPGLAGGDEQFF. CDR3 sequence (DNA): TGCGCCAGCAGCCCGGGACTAGCGGGAGGTGATGAGCAGTTCTTC.

The rearrangement uses TRBV18 and TRBJ1-2; D unresolved. In germline, CDR1 is KGHSH, CDR2 LQKENI. Trimming cost V 2 bases and J 4 bases, with 17 bases left between them. CDR3 length equals 16 residues. CDR3 residues: CASSPGIQNHVYGYTF. CDR3 sequence (DNA): TGTGCCAGCTCACCAGGTATCCAGAATCACGTCTATGGCTACACCTTC.

The V and J genes are TRBV14 and TRBJ1-2; no reliable D call. The CDR3 runs 11 residues. Trimming stripped 4 bases from V and 4 bases from J, with 4 bases between. Germline CDR1 is SGHDN and CDR2 is FVKESK. CDR3 sequence reads: CASSPGYGYTF. CDR3 bases: TGTGCCAGCAGCCCCGGCTATGGCTACACCTTC. The full variable domain, in which reference TRBV14 and TRBJ1-2 provide the parts outside the CDR3, is EAGVTQFPSHSVIEKGQTVTLRCDPISGHDNLYWYRRVMGKEIKFLLHFVKESKQDESGMPNNRFLAERTGGTYSTLKVQPAELEDSGVYFCASSPGYGYTFGSGTRLTVV.

V usage is TRBV20-1 and J usage is TRBJ2-5; D is unresolved. Deletions cut 5 bases from V and 7 bases from J, with 8 bases between. From germline, CDR1 is DFQATT and CDR2 SNEGSKA (reference sequence). The CDR3 contains 10 residues. CDR3 coding DNA: TGCAGTGCTCCCCTCGGGACCCAGTACTTC. It translates to CSAPLGTQYF.

The chain is built from TRBV5-4 and TRBJ2-5, with 12 bases fitting TRBD2. Looked up from germline, CDR1 is SGHNT and CDR2 is YYREEE (reference sequence). V lost 2 bases to trimming and J lost 2 bases; unmatched junction nucleotides: 1. This CDR3 contains 15 residues. Here the CDR3 reads CASSFGLAGQETQYF. CDR3 sequence (DNA): TGTGCCAGCAGCTTCGGACTAGCGGGACAAGAGACCCAGTACTTC.

This sequence joins TRBV2 and TRBJ1-5; D might be TRBD1 (6 bases). Trimming left V 6 bases short and J 4 bases short, with 19 bases between. The CDR3 runs to 16 residues. Germline loops: CDR1 SNHLY, CDR2 FYNNEI. Here the CDR3 DNA reads TGTGCCAGCAGCCGCTGGGAGGGGGGAGCTAATCAGCCCCAGCATTTT. Encoded protein: CASSRWEGGANQPQHF. Combining the CDR3 with reference TRBV2 and TRBJ1-5 gives the whole variable domain EPEVTQTPSHQVTQMGQEVILRCVPISNHLYFYWYRQILGQKVEFLVSFYNNEISEKSEIFDDQFSVERPDGSNFTLKIRSTKLEDSAMYFCASSRWEGGANQPQHFGDGTRLSIL.

As for this clone: The junction shows a germline mismatch at one end, possibly a read error. The rearrangement links TRBV4-3 to TRBJ1-6, with D perhaps matching TRBD1 (6 bases). Germline V lookup: CDR1 LGHNA, CDR2 YSLEER. This CDR3 contains 14 residues. The CDR3 protein is CASSQAGVGSPLHF. CDR3 DNA sequence: TGCGCCAGCAGTCAAGCAGGGGTGGGATCACCCCTCCACTTT.

This chain joins TRBV5-1 and TRBJ2-5; 7 bases are shared with TRBD1. This CDR3 spans 14 amino acids. The germline CDR1 and CDR2 sequences are SGHRS and YFSETQ. J was trimmed by 5 bases and V by 0 bases; bases with no gene match: 4. The CDR3, as DNA: TGCGCCAGCAGCTTGGAGGGGGCTGGGGAGACCCAGTACTTC. Amino acids: CASSLEGAGETQYF.

V usage is TRBV6-5 and J usage is TRBJ1-5, with 7 bases that match TRBD1. This CDR3 is built from 15 residues. The J segment lost 3 bases and the V segment lost 5 bases, leaving 7 bases of the junction unmatched. Looked up from germline, CDR1 is MNHEY and CDR2 is SVGAGI. The CDR3 DNA sequence: TGTGCCAGCAGTATTGGCAGGGGGAACAATCAGCCCCAGCATTTT. It translates to CASSIGRGNNQPQHF.

Of note for this clone: Compared with germline, one end of the junction differs, possibly owing to a read error. The genes are TRBV9 and TRBJ2-5; 7 nucleotides align to TRBD2. The CDR3 has 16 residues. Germline V gene lookup returns CDR1 SGDLS and CDR2 YYNGEE. The DNA for the CDR3 is TGTGCCACCAGCCGGAGTGGGTGGGGGGGAAAAGAGACCCAGTACTTC. Amino acids: CATSRSGWGGKETQYF. The complete variable domain, with remaining parts taken from reference TRBV9 and TRBJ2-5, reads DSGVTQTPKHLITATGQRVTLRCSPRSGDLSVYWYQQSLDQGLQFLIQYYNGEERAKGNILERFSAQQFPDLHSELNLSSLELGDSALYFCATSRSGWGGKETQYFGPGTRLLVL.

The J gene is TRBJ1-2, the V gene TRBV5-4; D is unclear. Trimming took 2 bases from V and 4 from J, leaving 9 bases between them. The CDR3 covers 13 residues. Per the germline V gene, CDR1 is SGHNT and CDR2 is YYREEE (reference sequence). CDR3 in DNA: TGTGCCAGCAGCTTAGTCCGGGGCTATGGCTACACCTTC. Encoded protein: CASSLVRGYGYTF.

V is TRBV6-1 and J is TRBJ1-1, with 7 bases fitting TRBD1. CDR1 and CDR2 from the germline V gene are MNHNS and SASEGT. V was clipped by 8 bases and J by 8 bases; unmatched bases: 11. The CDR3 extends over 13 amino acids. Here the CDR3 reads CASLIRDSVEAFF. The DNA for the CDR3 is TGTGCCAGCTTGATCCGGGACAGCGTGGAAGCTTTCTTT.

This rearrangement joins TRBV19 to TRBJ2-3; TRBD2 agrees at 7 bases. Germline V gene sequence: CDR1 LNHDA, CDR2 SQIVND (reference sequence). The CDR3 runs 14 residues. The ends lost 5 bases at V and 6 bases at J; junction bases unmatched: 8. The CDR3 protein is CASSLSSGADTQYF. The CDR3, as DNA: TGTGCCAGTAGTTTATCTAGCGGTGCGGATACGCAGTATTTT. The variable domain in full, with the rest retrieved from reference TRBV19 and TRBJ2-3, is DGGITQSPKYLFRKEGQNVTLSCEQNLNHDAMYWYRQDPGQGLRLIYYSQIVNDFQKGDIAEGYSVSREKKESFPLTVTSAQKNPTAFYLCASSLSSGADTQYFGPGTRLTVL.

The gene calls are TRBV7-9 and TRBJ1-2; the D is unclear. V shed 5 bases and J shed 2 bases, with 12 bases lying between them. The germline V gene encodes CDR1 SEHNR and CDR2 FQNEAQ (reference sequence). The CDR3 is 14 amino acids. This CDR3 is CASSTWAENYGYTF. In DNA form, the CDR3 reads TGTGCCAGCAGCACCTGGGCAGAGAACTATGGCTACACCTTC. Together with reference TRBV7-9 and TRBJ1-2, the CDR3 gives the full variable domain: DTGVSQNPRHKITKRGQNVTFRCDPISEHNRLYWYRQTLGQGPEFLTYFQNEAQLEKSRLLSDRFSAERPKGSFSTLEIQRTEQGDSAMYLCASSTWAENYGYTFGSGTRLTVV.

CDR3 protein: CATSSAGYEQYF. Here the CDR3 DNA reads TGTGCCACCAGCAGTGCAGGGTACGAGCAGTACTTC. The J gene is TRBJ2-7, the V gene TRBV15; maybe TRBD1 (5 bases). The CDR3 consists of 12 residues. With 3 bases removed from V and 4 bases from J, the gap between germline ends came to 7 bases. Germline V CDR1 and CDR2: LNHNV, YYDKDF (reference sequence).

This chain connects TRBV29-1 to TRBJ2-3, with D tentatively TRBD1 (6 bases). The V and J ends lost 5 bases and 0 bases respectively, with 18 bases between them. Looked up from germline, CDR1 is SQVTM and CDR2 is ANQGSEA. The CDR3 runs 16 residues. CDR3 sequence (DNA): TGCAGCGTTCCAGGACAGCGATACACTAGCACAGATACGCAGTATTTT. Its translation is CSVPGQRYTSTDTQYF.

The chain has TRBV25-1 and TRBJ1-2; a weak D match, TRBD1 (6 bases). V dropped 5 bases and J dropped 6 bases, with 19 bases sitting between them. CDR1 is MGHDK and CDR2 is SYGVNS in the germline V gene. The CDR3 spans 15 residues. The CDR3 nucleotides read TGTGCCAGCAGTCCCTCTGGCGGGGGCCCTAATGGCTACACCTTC. Its protein is CASSPSGGGPNGYTF.

V and J are TRBV7-2 and TRBJ1-3; no firm D call. There are 13 residues in the CDR3. V was pared by 7 bases and J by 3 bases, with 10 bases between. CDR1 SGHTA and CDR2 FQGNSA come from the germline V gene. The CDR3 loop reads CASMRRLGNTIYF. CDR3 coding DNA: TGTGCCAGCATGCGGCGGCTTGGAAACACCATATATTTT.

DNA of the CDR3: TGTGCCAGCACCCGGAGGGTCTCCTATAATTCACCCCTCCACTTT. It translates to CASTRRVSYNSPLHF. The chain couples TRBV28 to TRBJ1-6; D is ambiguous. V was trimmed by 7 bases and J by 0 bases, leaving 10 bases between them. This CDR3 is 15 amino acids long. Germline-derived CDR1 and CDR2 are MDHEN and SYDVKM.

J is TRBJ2-5 and V is TRBV18, with 10 bases identical to TRBD2. Trimming took 4 bases from V and 2 from J; bases not matched to a gene: 4. CDR1 KGHSH and CDR2 LQKENI come from the germline V gene. The CDR3 loop spans 15 amino acids. The CDR3 DNA is TGTGCCAGCTCACGGACTAGCGGCCGTCAAGAGACCCAGTACTTC. Its translation: CASSRTSGRQETQYF.

The genes are TRBV7-2 and TRBJ1-2; D remains unclear. The V gene lost 1 base and the J gene lost 0 bases, with 6 bases spanning the gap. CDR3 size: 14 residues. Germline V gene lookup returns CDR1 SGHTA and CDR2 FQGNSA. In nucleotides, the CDR3 is TGTGCCAGCAGCTTAGTGAGTACTAACTATGGCTACACCTTC. Encoded protein: CASSLVSTNYGYTF.

The chain recombines TRBV5-5 with TRBJ1-2, with 10 bases that match TRBD1. V shed 3 bases and J 7 bases; nucleotides not matched to a gene: 15. The CDR3 has 17 amino acids. Germline V gene data show CDR1 as SGHKS and CDR2 as YYEKEE (reference sequence). CDR3 in amino acids: CASSSGGTGAPAGGYTF. The CDR3 coding sequence is TGTGCCAGCAGCTCGGGAGGGACAGGGGCCCCGGCGGGTGGCTACACCTTC.

The chain joins TRBV2 to TRBJ2-5, with 7 bases that match TRBD1. The CDR3 is 13 amino acids. The J segment lost 5 bases and the V segment lost 9 bases, leaving 9 bases of the junction unmatched. Per the germline V gene, CDR1 is SNHLY and CDR2 is FYNNEI. DNA of the CDR3: TGTGCCAGACGGGACAGAGTCTTGGAGACCCAGTACTTC. The encoded protein is CARRDRVLETQYF.

DNA for the CDR3: TGTGCCAGCAGTTCTCGGGAACACGGGCTGAGGGACACTGAAGCTTTCTTT. Protein product: CASSSREHGLRDTEAFF. This chain uses TRBV13 with TRBJ1-1; no clear D gene. The CDR3 extends over 17 amino acids. Trimming left V 6 bases short and J 3 bases short, with 23 bases between. Germline assignment: CDR1 PRHDT and CDR2 FYEKMQ (reference sequence).

V gene TRBV9 combines with J gene TRBJ2-5; weak D call: TRBD2 (5 bases). Looked up from germline, CDR1 is SGDLS and CDR2 is YYNGEE. The CDR3 is 14 residues long. V was trimmed by 0 bases and J by 7 bases, leaving 13 bases between them. The DNA of the CDR3 is TGTGCCAGCAGCGTAGAAAGCGGCCCATGGACCCAGTACTTC. This gives the protein CASSVESGPWTQYF.

J is TRBJ2-7 and V is TRBV28; a possible D gene is TRBD1 (6 bases). Germline-derived CDR1 and CDR2 are MDHEN and SYDVKM. The CDR3 extends over 18 amino acids. V lost 4 bases and J lost 0, with 22 bases in between. CDR3 loop: CASSSYPFGQRSSYEQYF. CDR3 sequence (DNA): TGTGCCAGCAGTTCCTACCCTTTTGGACAGCGGAGCTCCTACGAGCAGTACTTC.